This TCR beta chain was sequenced for a study of blood T cell repertoires in COVID-19. The overall study: Samples came from the United States, Italy and Spain, spanning acute and convalescent COVID-19. The analysed material was cDNA or gDNA that came from T cells, B-cell-depleted T cells, or PBMCs.

The count of this clone is one. Per the original data handling: Estimation of nucleated cell counts was performed using reference gene primer amplification. Sequencing used immunoSEQ multiplex PCR; TCRdb keeps in-frame clones, though not all of them. Clonal size and the V and J genes are those of that table, whereas D and trimming came from the DNA. Among approximately 270,000 clones, about 86% were seen once, and the ten largest hold around 1.4%. The origin of this receptor is a man older than 75 with acute or convalescent COVID-19. Specimen: peripheral blood.

The CDR3: CASGLAGGNYNEQFF. Written as DNA, the CDR3 is TGTGCCAGTGGACTAGCGGGAGGGAACTACAATGAGCAGTTCTTC. The chain combines TRBV6-5 with TRBJ2-1; TRBD2 matches 15 bases. J lost 3 bases, V lost 9 bases, and 3 bases had no gene match. This CDR3 region has 15 residues. Germline CDR1 reads MNHEY; CDR2 reads SVGAGI.